The 20 T cell receptor beta chains below were found in one sample sequenced in a study of blood T cell repertoires in COVID-19. The table came from immunoSEQ multiplex PCR; TCRdb's copy has only in-frame clones and leaves some out. The sample consists of about 250,000 clones, 86% of them appearing once. Sequencing used peripheral blood. These receptors were obtained from a woman of 80 years or more with COVID-19, enrolled during active disease.

This clone was counted only a few times. V is TRBV5-8 and J is TRBJ2-1; D gene ambiguous. Germline CDR1 SGHTS, CDR2 YDEGEE. There are 14 residues in the CDR3. The V gene lost 1 base and the J gene lost 0 bases, with 5 bases spanning the gap. CDR3 sequence: CASSLPSSYNEQFF. CDR3 in DNA: TGTGCCAGCAGCTTGCCCAGCTCCTACAATGAGCAGTTCTTC. Complete variable domain (other parts from reference TRBV5-8 and TRBJ2-1): EAGVTQSPTHLIKTRGQQATLRCSPISGHTSVYWYQQALGLGLQFLLWYDEGEERNRGNFPPRFSGRQFPNYSSELNVNALELEDSALYLCASSLPSSYNEQFFGPGTRLTVL.

V is TRBV4-3 and J is TRBJ1-1; D remains unclear. The germline V gene encodes CDR1 LGHNA and CDR2 YSLEER. V was pared by 3 bases and J by 5 bases, with 10 bases between. The CDR3 consists of 13 residues. CDR3 sequence reads: CASSQLRGTEAFF. Here the CDR3 DNA reads TGCGCCAGCAGCCAGCTTCGAGGGACTGAAGCTTTCTTT.

This clone was seen a few times. The chain is built from TRBV7-9 and TRBJ2-1; 9 nucleotides match TRBD2. The CDR3 totals 15 residues. Per the germline V gene, CDR1 is SEHNR and CDR2 is FQNEAQ (reference sequence). The trim removed 2 bases at V and 7 bases at J, leaving 6 bases unmatched. CDR3 bases: TGTGCCAGCAGCTTAAGAGCGGGGGGAGAAAATGAGCAGTTCTTC. This translates into CASSLRAGGENEQFF.

The chain links TRBV16 to TRBJ1-1, with D perhaps TRBD1 (5 bases). The CDR3 runs to 13 residues. Germline V gives CDR1 KGHSY, CDR2 FQNENV. Trimming pared 0 bases from V and 7 bases from J, leaving 9 bases between. Here the CDR3 DNA reads TGTGCCAGCAGCCAATCAAGGCAGGGTGAAGCTTTCTTT. Protein sequence: CASSQSRQGEAFF.

V usage is TRBV29-1 and J usage is TRBJ2-7; tentatively, D is TRBD1 (6 bases). V was shortened by 3 bases and J by 7 bases, with 16 bases between the two germline ends. The CDR3 has 13 residues. Germline V gene sequence: CDR1 SQVTM, CDR2 ANQGSEA. CDR3 DNA sequence: TGCAGCGTTGACCGGACAGATGCCGAAGAGCAGTACTTC. Its protein product is CSVDRTDAEEQYF.

The V call is TRBV5-1, the J call TRBJ1-1, with TRBD1 identical over 10 bases. CDR1 is SGHRS, CDR2 YFSETQ, per germline. With 4 bases clipped from V and 5 bases from J, the junction kept 5 bases outside the gene matches. CDR3 length: 14 residues. CDR3 sequence (DNA): TGCGCCAGCAGCATAGGGACAGGGGAGACTGAAGCTTTCTTT. This gives the protein CASSIGTGETEAFF.

The chain couples TRBV5-5 to TRBJ1-3, with a possible D match to TRBD1 (5 bases). Germline CDR1 and CDR2: SGHKS and YYEKEE (reference sequence). The V gene lost 4 bases and the J gene lost 0 bases, with 20 bases spanning the gap. The CDR3 runs to 18 residues. This CDR3 reads CASSRGDFLSNSGNTIYF. The CDR3 nucleotides are TGTGCCAGCAGCCGGGGGGACTTCTTATCAAACTCTGGAAACACCATATATTTT. The full variable domain, completed using reference TRBV5-5 and TRBJ1-3, is DAGVTQSPTHLIKTRGQQVTLRCSPISGHKSVSWYQQVLGQGPQFIFQYYEKEERGRGNFPDRFSARQFPNYSSELNVNALLLGDSALYLCASSRGDFLSNSGNTIYFGEGSWLTVV.

The rearrangement uses TRBV7-9 and TRBJ2-7, with unresolved D. Germline V lookup: CDR1 SEHNR, CDR2 FQNEAQ (reference sequence). The CDR3 consists of 12 residues. V gave up 6 bases and J gave up 4 bases, with 10 bases separating them. DNA for the CDR3: TGTGCCAGCAGTTTAAATCGGTACGAGCAGTACTTC. As protein: CASSLNRYEQYF.

This clone was counted only a few times. Distinct nucleotide sequences in the sample also encode this CDR3. The rearrangement uses TRBV2 and TRBJ1-2, with a weak D call TRBD1 (6 bases). Per germline, CDR1 SNHLY and CDR2 FYNNEI. The CDR3 length is 13 residues. V lost 4 bases to trimming and J lost 2 bases, with 8 bases between them. The DNA of the CDR3 is TGTGCCAGCAGTGGACAGGTCAACTATGGCTACACCTTC. It translates to CASSGQVNYGYTF. Variable domain in full (rest from reference TRBV2 and TRBJ1-2): EPEVTQTPSHQVTQMGQEVILRCVPISNHLYFYWYRQILGQKVEFLVSFYNNEISEKSEIFDDQFSVERPDGSNFTLKIRSTKLEDSAMYFCASSGQVNYGYTFGSGTRLTVV.

The rearrangement uses TRBV11-3 and TRBJ2-3; the match to TRBD2 covers 8 bases. Per the germline V gene, CDR1 is SGHNT and CDR2 is YENEEA. The trim removed 5 bases at V and 4 bases at J, leaving 5 bases unmatched. The CDR3 has 14 residues. In nucleotides, the CDR3 is TGTGCCAGCAGCGCGGGACTAGTGGCAGATACGCAGTATTTT. Translation gives CASSAGLVADTQYF. The full variable domain, completed using reference TRBV11-3 and TRBJ2-3, is EAGVVQSPRYKIIEKKQPVAFWCNPISGHNTLYWYLQNLGQGPELLIRYENEEAVDDSQLPKDRFSAERLKGVDSTLKIQPAELGDSAVYLCASSAGLVADTQYFGPGTRLTVL.

As DNA, the CDR3 is TGTGCCAGCAGACCTCCCGGGACAGGGGTCTCCGGGTGGGTATCTGAAGCTTTCTTT. Translation gives CASRPPGTGVSGWVSEAFF. The chain is built from TRBV7-8 and TRBJ1-1, with TRBD1 identical over 10 bases. The CDR3 spans 19 residues. Germline trimming cut 6 bases from V and 6 bases from J; bases unmatched to any gene: 22. CDR1 is SGHVS, CDR2 FQNEAQ, per germline.

The CDR3 loop reads CASSLATGIQETQYF. In nucleotides, the CDR3 is TGTGCCAGCAGCTTGGCCACGGGAATCCAAGAGACCCAGTACTTC. The chain is built from TRBV5-4 and TRBJ2-5, with D maybe TRBD2 (5 bases). Looked up from germline, CDR1 is SGHNT and CDR2 is YYREEE (reference sequence). The CDR3 consists of 15 residues. The ends were cut back, 0 bases at V and 1 base at J, with 10 bases in the middle. The full variable domain, in which reference TRBV5-4 and TRBJ2-5 provide the parts outside the CDR3, is ETGVTQSPTHLIKTRGQQVTLRCSSQSGHNTVSWYQQALGQGPQFIFQYYREEENGRGNFPPRFSGLQFPNYSSELNVNALELDDSALYLCASSLATGIQETQYFGPGTRLLVL.

This chain links TRBV9 with TRBJ2-3; 8 nucleotides align to TRBD1. With 3 bases clipped from V and 9 bases from J, the junction kept 6 bases outside the gene matches. This CDR3 spans 13 amino acids. Germline V lookup: CDR1 SGDLS, CDR2 YYNGEE. CDR3 sequence: CASSGGNRGTQYF. The CDR3 DNA is TGTGCCAGCAGCGGCGGAAACAGGGGGACGCAGTATTTT.

The chain has TRBV7-3 and TRBJ1-1; 9 positions agree with TRBD1. The ends lost 4 bases at V and 3 bases at J; junction bases unmatched: 3. Germline lookup yields CDR1 SGHTA and CDR2 FQGTGA. The CDR3 sequence is 14 residues long. The CDR3 DNA reads TGTGCCAGCAGCTCACAGGGGGCGGACACTGAAGCTTTCTTT. It specifies CASSSQGADTEAFF. Variable domain in full (rest from reference TRBV7-3 and TRBJ1-1): GAGVSQTPSNKVTEKGKYVELRCDPISGHTALYWYRQSLGQGPEFLIYFQGTGAADDSGLPNDRFFAVRPEGSVSTLKIQRTERGDSAVYLCASSSQGADTEAFFGQGTRLTVV.

The rearrangement joins TRBV14 to TRBJ2-1; no clear D. Looked up from germline, CDR1 is SGHDN and CDR2 is FVKESK. The CDR3 runs to 11 residues. Trimming took off 4 bases at V and 9 bases at J, with 7 bases between the two ends. In nucleotides, the CDR3 is TGTGCCAGCAGCCGAGCCGGTGAGCAGTTCTTC. As protein: CASSRAGEQFF.

The chain couples TRBV6-5 to TRBJ1-3; TRBD1 matches at 7 bases. Germline loops: CDR1 MNHEY, CDR2 SVGAGI. V gave up 6 bases and J gave up 1 base; unmatched junction bases: 6. The CDR3 runs to 15 residues. The CDR3 DNA reads TGTGCCAGCAGCTTACAGGGGCAGTCTGGAAACACCATATATTTT. Encoded protein: CASSLQGQSGNTIYF.

The chain employs TRBV18 and TRBJ1-2; 9 nucleotides match TRBD1. Per the germline V gene, CDR1 is KGHSH and CDR2 is LQKENI. The CDR3 totals 14 residues. Losses at the gene ends were 1 base for V and 7 bases for J; bases not matched to a gene: 4. The CDR3 here is CASSPRDRVVGYTF. In DNA form, the CDR3 reads TGTGCCAGCTCACCACGGGACAGGGTTGTTGGCTACACCTTC.

The rearrangement joins TRBV3-1 (or the pseudogene TRBV3-2) to TRBJ2-4, with D unresolved. Germline CDR1 and CDR2: LGHDT and YNNKEL (reference sequence). The CDR3 has 11 amino acids. Deletions cut 3 bases from V and 7 bases from J, with 4 bases between. CDR3 protein: CASSQSNIQYF. Written as DNA, the CDR3 is TGTGCCAGCAGCCAGTCGAACATTCAGTACTTC.

This chain connects TRBV7-8 to TRBJ2-1; a possible D gene is TRBD2 (7 bases). The germline gives CDR1 SGHVS, CDR2 FQNEAQ. Trimming took 5 bases from V and 7 from J, leaving 15 bases between them. The CDR3 loop spans 14 amino acids. CDR3 region: CASSHWGGRNEQFF. Here the CDR3 DNA reads TGTGCCAGCAGCCACTGGGGGGGCAGAAATGAGCAGTTCTTC.

This clone was recorded only once. V and J are TRBV28 and TRBJ1-6; weak D call: TRBD1 (5 bases). Trimming removed 8 bases from V and 4 bases from J, with 15 bases in between. The CDR3 covers 15 residues. Germline-derived CDR1 and CDR2 are MDHEN and SYDVKM. The CDR3: CASSESEGYNSPLHF. CDR3 nucleotide sequence: TGTGCCAGCTCTGAATCGGAGGGGTATAATTCACCCCTCCACTTT.